These 18 T cell receptor beta chains came from one sample sequenced in a study of radiotherapy plus CTLA-4 blockade in lung cancer. Repertoires were generated with immunoSEQ multiplex PCR, while TCRdb's copy carries only in-frame clones and drops some. The sample records 60,000 to 85,000 clones, 70% to 90% being singletons. The sequencing here drew on peripheral blood, taken from a patient treated with radiotherapy plus ipilimumab. These receptors came from a human donor with non-small cell lung cancer who had stable disease on radiotherapy plus ipilimumab.

The chain carries TRBV25-1 and TRBJ2-7, with TRBD1 identical over 8 bases. The V gene end was trimmed by 3 bases and the J gene end by 2 bases; junction bases not matched to a gene: 6. CDR1 and CDR2 (germline): MGHDK, SYGVNS. The CDR3 length is 15 residues. CDR3 sequence: CASSDTRTGTYEQYF. Here the CDR3 DNA reads TGTGCCAGCAGTGATACCCGGACAGGGACCTACGAGCAGTACTTC.

This chain links TRBV27 with TRBJ1-5; no clear D. Trimming removed 6 bases at V and 4 bases at J, with 13 bases between. Germline V lookup: CDR1 MNHEY, CDR2 SMNVEV (reference sequence). The CDR3 contains 14 residues. CDR3 sequence: CASSKTGPNQPQHF. The CDR3 DNA reads as TGTGCCAGCAGCAAAACCGGGCCAAATCAGCCCCAGCATTTT.

This rearrangement joins TRBV5-4 to TRBJ2-7, with D perhaps TRBD1 or TRBD2 (5 bases each). This CDR3 has 15 residues. V dropped 0 bases and J dropped 7 bases, with 17 bases sitting between them. Germline assignment: CDR1 SGHNT and CDR2 YYREEE (reference sequence). The CDR3: CASSLAGRATGEQYF. CDR3 bases: TGTGCCAGCAGCTTGGCGGGCAGGGCAACGGGGGAGCAGTACTTC.

With regard to this clone: One end of the junction fails to match germline, which may point to a read error. Distinct nucleotide sequences in the sample also encode this CDR3. The chain uses TRBV19 and TRBJ1-1, with 8 nucleotides matching TRBD1. From germline, CDR1 is LNHDA and CDR2 SQIVND (reference sequence). The CDR3 runs to 13 residues. The chain's CDR3 is CASSIGQGAEAFF. CDR3 DNA: TGTGCCAGTAGTATCGGGCAGGGGGCTGAAGCTTTTTTT.

The chain combines TRBV5-4 with TRBJ2-3, with D tentatively TRBD2 (5 bases). In germline, CDR1 is SGHNT, CDR2 YYREEE (reference sequence). The CDR3 length is 15 residues. V shed 0 bases and J shed 3 bases, with 11 bases lying between them. The DNA of the CDR3 is TGTGCCAGCAGCTTGGTGCCAAGCGGAACAGATACGCAGTATTTT. Translating gives CASSLVPSGTDTQYF.

The rearrangement uses TRBV29-1 and TRBJ1-1, with D possibly matching TRBD1 (6 bases). V lost 4 bases and J 3 bases, leaving 15 bases between the germline ends. From germline, CDR1 is SQVTM and CDR2 ANQGSEA. The CDR3 runs to 14 residues. As DNA, the CDR3 is TGCAGCGTTGTGGACAGAGGCTCCTACACTGAAGCTTTCTTT. Amino acid sequence: CSVVDRGSYTEAFF.

The chain is built from TRBV18 and TRBJ1-1, with TRBD1 as a possible D gene (6 bases). Germline-derived CDR1 and CDR2 are KGHSH and LQKENI. The germline V and J ends were trimmed by 3 bases and 5 bases, with 16 bases remaining between them. This CDR3 comprises 15 residues. The CDR3 DNA reads as TGTGCCAGCTCACCCGGACAGATACAGGTGACTGAAGCTTTCTTT. It encodes CASSPGQIQVTEAFF.

This rearrangement joins TRBV28 to TRBJ1-5; 7 bases line up with TRBD1. The CDR3 extends over 14 amino acids. CDR1 is MDHEN, CDR2 SYDVKM, per germline. With V trimmed by 6 bases and J by 0 bases, 2 bases remained unmatched. CDR3 coding DNA: TGTGCCAGCAGGACAGGGAATAGCAATCAGCCCCAGCATTTT. Amino acid sequence: CASRTGNSNQPQHF.

The V call is TRBV7-9, the J call TRBJ2-7; 8 positions agree with TRBD1. This CDR3 region has 14 residues. Germline V gene data show CDR1 as SEHNR and CDR2 as FQNEAQ (reference sequence). V lost 7 bases to trimming and J lost 2 bases; unmatched junction nucleotides: 7. The DNA of the CDR3 is TGTGCCAGCATCCGGACAGGGAATCCCTACGAGCAGTACTTC. Its protein product is CASIRTGNPYEQYF.

DNA of the CDR3: TGCGCCAGCAGCTGGGGGACAGGGAACAATCAGCCCCAGCATTTT. Protein sequence: CASSWGTGNNQPQHF. The chain is built from TRBV5-1 and TRBJ1-5; 9 bases fit TRBD1. The CDR3 extends over 15 amino acids. J gave up 3 bases and V 3 bases, and 4 bases lay outside the gene matches. Germline CDR1 and CDR2: SGHRS and YFSETQ.

The chain carries TRBV5-4 and TRBJ2-6; D is unclear. The CDR3 has 15 residues. V lost 5 bases and J lost 1, with 10 bases in between. The germline V gene has CDR1 SGHNT and CDR2 YYREEE (reference sequence). The CDR3 region is CASRFRQSGANVLTF. CDR3 in DNA: TGTGCCAGCAGGTTCCGACAATCTGGGGCCAACGTCCTGACTTTC.

This clone was counted between two and nine times. In DNA form, the CDR3 reads TGTGCCAGCAGTGTTGAGGAGTTCGGTTCACCCCTCCACTTT. Translating gives CASSVEEFGSPLHF. This chain uses TRBV6-4 with TRBJ1-6; no definite D call. Trimming stripped 4 bases from V and 9 bases from J, with 13 bases between. The CDR3 has 14 amino acids. Per the germline V gene, CDR1 is MRHNA and CDR2 is SNTAGT.

This clone was counted a single time. The chain has TRBV27 and TRBJ1-3, with D hard to call. The CDR3 covers 12 residues. Germline V gives CDR1 MNHEY, CDR2 SMNVEV (reference sequence). Deletions cut 10 bases from V and 3 bases from J, with 10 bases between. CDR3: CATGINGNTIYF. The CDR3 DNA reads as TGTGCCACCGGGATTAATGGAAACACCATATATTTT.

A single count supports this clone. The V gene is TRBV6-1, the J gene TRBJ2-7; D gene uncertain. This CDR3 region has 13 residues. V lost 6 bases and J lost 0, with 9 bases in between. Germline-derived CDR1 and CDR2 are MNHNS and SASEGT. CDR3 region: CASRGSNSYEQYF. CDR3 in DNA: TGTGCCAGCAGAGGATCGAACTCCTACGAGCAGTACTTC.

V usage is TRBV5-1 and J usage is TRBJ2-1; TRBD1 or TRBD2 may be the D gene (5 bases each). Germline CDR1 reads SGHRS; CDR2 reads YFSETQ. V dropped 1 base and J dropped 5 bases, with 10 bases sitting between them. The CDR3 runs to 14 residues. CDR3 sequence: CASSLWGSNNEQFF. The CDR3 DNA follows: TGCGCCAGCAGCTTGTGGGGGTCCAACAATGAGCAGTTCTTC.

The chain joins TRBV2 to TRBJ2-5; 7 bases agree with TRBD1. CDR3 length: 14 amino acids. J was trimmed by 3 bases and V by 2 bases; bases with no gene match: 3. Germline V gene sequence: CDR1 SNHLY, CDR2 FYNNEI. This CDR3 reads CASSEHQGEETQYF. CDR3 sequence (DNA): TGTGCCAGCAGTGAACACCAGGGGGAAGAGACCCAGTACTTC.

The V call is TRBV5-8, the J call TRBJ2-7; D remains unclear. The CDR3 length is 16 residues. V was cut by 4 bases and J by 5 bases, with 22 bases left in between. Germline V gene sequence: CDR1 SGHTS, CDR2 YDEGEE. This CDR3 reads CASSRYSGSPTDEQYF. CDR3 DNA: TGTGCCAGCAGCCGTTACTCCGGGTCTCCGACCGACGAGCAGTACTTC.

The genes are TRBV18 and TRBJ2-5; 10 nucleotides match TRBD1. CDR1 and CDR2 (germline): KGHSH, LQKENI. The CDR3 has 16 residues. Trimming took 6 bases from V and 1 from J; bases not matched to a gene: 8. The CDR3 here is CASSLDRGRPQETQYF. In DNA form, the CDR3 reads TGTGCCAGCTCCCTCGACAGGGGGCGCCCCCAAGAGACCCAGTACTTC.